Each of the 31 T cell receptor beta chains below was sequenced from the same sample in a study of cytomegalovirus exposure and HLA in healthy donors. The data were produced by immunoSEQ multiplex PCR, yet TCRdb's version contains in-frame clones alone and is incomplete. The data contain under 200,000 clones, 81% of them singletons. Material for sequencing was PBMCs. These receptors were obtained from a woman in her twenties or thirties in good health and CMV-seronegative.

This clone appeared a single time. The chain is built from TRBV6-6 and TRBJ2-1, with 9 bases matching TRBD2. This CDR3 region has 14 residues. Per germline, CDR1 MNHNY and CDR2 SVGAGI (reference sequence). Trimming removed 8 bases from V and 6 bases from J; junction bases left unmatched: 8. The CDR3 bases are TGTGCCAGCGGCTCTAGCGGGAAAATCAATGAGCAGTTCTTC. It encodes CASGSSGKINEQFF.

In its sample, this clone was seen once. The rearrangement links TRBV5-4 to TRBJ1-3; 9 nucleotides line up with TRBD1. The V and J ends lost 3 bases and 6 bases, in that order; junction bases with no gene match: 7. CDR3 size: 15 residues. CDR1 is SGHNT and CDR2 is YYREEE in the germline V gene (reference sequence). In DNA form, the CDR3 reads TGTGCCAGCAGCTCCGATGACAGGGGGGAAAACACCATATATTTT. Residues: CASSSDDRGENTIYF.

This clone was detected once. The chain uses TRBV6-5 and TRBJ2-7; 7 nucleotides line up with TRBD1. CDR3 length: 15 amino acids. J was trimmed by 2 bases and V by 0 bases; bases with no gene match: 4. Germline lookup yields CDR1 MNHEY and CDR2 SVGAGI. In nucleotides, the CDR3 is TGTGCCAGCAGTTACTCGGGGACAGACACCTACGAGCAGTACTTC. Its translation is CASSYSGTDTYEQYF.

The chain carries TRBV6-5 and TRBJ2-1; 11 nucleotides align to TRBD2. Per germline, CDR1 MNHEY and CDR2 SVGAGI. Unmatched junction bases numbered 9, after V lost 6 bases and J lost 8 bases. The CDR3 sequence is 15 residues long. The CDR3 here is CASRQLAGGGDEQFF. The CDR3 DNA is TGTGCCAGCAGGCAGCTAGCGGGGGGAGGCGATGAGCAGTTCTTC.

The V gene is TRBV9, the J gene TRBJ2-3; 7 bases agree with TRBD2. Germline values: CDR1 SGDLS, CDR2 YYNGEE. This CDR3 is built from 15 residues. V was clipped by 4 bases and J by 4 bases; unmatched bases: 9. The CDR3 region has the DNA TGTGCCAGCAGCCCGGCGGGGGAAGATGCAGATACGCAGTATTTT. It codes for CASSPAGEDADTQYF. The complete variable domain, with remaining parts taken from reference TRBV9 and TRBJ2-3, reads DSGVTQTPKHLITATGQRVTLRCSPRSGDLSVYWYQQSLDQGLQFLIQYYNGEERAKGNILERFSAQQFPDLHSELNLSSLELGDSALYFCASSPAGEDADTQYFGPGTRLTVL.

The table lists this clone with a few counts. The chain links TRBV7-2 to TRBJ1-2, with D possibly matching TRBD1 (6 bases). The germline gives CDR1 SGHTA, CDR2 FQGNSA. The ends were cut back, 0 bases at V and 4 bases at J, with 15 bases in the middle. This CDR3 contains 16 residues. CDR3 in amino acids: CASSLAVATGSYGYTF. CDR3 nucleotide sequence: TGTGCCAGCAGCTTAGCGGTCGCGACAGGAAGCTATGGCTACACCTTC.

The chain has TRBV5-4 and TRBJ2-3, with 7 bases aligning to TRBD1. Losses at the gene ends were 4 bases for V and 3 bases for J; bases not matched to a gene: 8. Germline loops: CDR1 SGHNT, CDR2 YYREEE (reference sequence). This CDR3 is 15 amino acids long. The CDR3 reads CASSDPRGRTDTQYF. The CDR3 DNA reads as TGTGCCAGCAGCGACCCCAGGGGGAGAACAGATACGCAGTATTTT. The entire variable domain, with the rest obtained from reference TRBV5-4 and TRBJ2-3, is as follows: ETGVTQSPTHLIKTRGQQVTLRCSSQSGHNTVSWYQQALGQGPQFIFQYYREEENGRGNFPPRFSGLQFPNYSSELNVNALELDDSALYLCASSDPRGRTDTQYFGPGTRLTVL.

This rearrangement joins TRBV9 to TRBJ2-5; 8 nucleotides agree with TRBD1. V was pared by 3 bases and J by 4 bases, with 8 bases of the junction left unmatched. This CDR3 is built from 15 residues. CDR1 is SGDLS, CDR2 YYNGEE, per germline. The CDR3 spells CASSAGTGGGETQYF. DNA for the CDR3: TGTGCCAGCAGCGCCGGGACAGGAGGAGGAGAGACCCAGTACTTC. The variable domain in full, completed from reference TRBV9 and TRBJ2-5, reads DSGVTQTPKHLITATGQRVTLRCSPRSGDLSVYWYQQSLDQGLQFLIQYYNGEERAKGNILERFSAQQFPDLHSELNLSSLELGDSALYFCASSAGTGGGETQYFGPGTRLLVL.

This clone showed up just a few times. The chain uses TRBV30 and TRBJ1-6; D not certain. Looked up from germline, CDR1 is GTSNPN and CDR2 is SVGIG (reference sequence). The CDR3 is 12 amino acids. Trimming left V 1 base short and J 6 bases short, with 4 bases between. The CDR3 loop is CAWSDGNSPLHF. CDR3 DNA: TGTGCCTGGAGTGACGGTAATTCACCCCTCCACTTT.

The chain is built from TRBV7-9 and TRBJ1-1; 7 bases match TRBD1. The CDR3 has 14 residues. Per germline, CDR1 SEHNR and CDR2 FQNEAQ (reference sequence). V shed 6 bases and J 5 bases; nucleotides not matched to a gene: 9. CDR3 sequence: CASRDRVLRTEAFF. The CDR3 DNA reads as TGTGCCAGCAGAGACAGGGTGCTGCGGACTGAAGCTTTCTTT.

The chain uses TRBV7-2 and TRBJ2-1; 8 bases align to TRBD2. CDR1 and CDR2 from the germline V gene are SGHTA and FQGNSA. V was pared by 5 bases and J by 6 bases, with 9 bases of the junction left unmatched. There are 15 residues in the CDR3. For the CDR3, the DNA is TGTGCCAGCAGCGTAAGCGGGAGCCTCGCCAATGAGCAGTTCTTC. The encoded protein is CASSVSGSLANEQFF.

The chain has TRBV2 and TRBJ1-5; no clear D. The V gene lost 4 bases and the J gene lost 4 bases, with 8 bases spanning the gap. This CDR3 has 13 residues. The germline V gene encodes CDR1 SNHLY and CDR2 FYNNEI. The CDR3 DNA is TGTGCCAGCAGTGGGCGGGAGAATCAGCCCCAGCATTTT. Translation gives CASSGRENQPQHF.

The chain couples TRBV4-2 to TRBJ2-5; D not certain. Germline loops: CDR1 LGHNA, CDR2 YNFKEQ. With 1 base removed from V and 4 bases from J, the gap between germline ends came to 7 bases. The CDR3 is 13 residues long. In nucleotides, the CDR3 is TGTGCCAGCAGCCAAGGTGAACTAGAGACCCAGTACTTC. It yields the protein CASSQGELETQYF.

The chain links TRBV18 to TRBJ2-2, with 11 positions matching TRBD2. Germline lookup yields CDR1 KGHSH and CDR2 LQKENI. This CDR3 has 17 residues. Trimming at V came to 3 bases and at J to 6 bases, leaving 9 bases not matched to a gene. The CDR3 spells CASSPITSGSSPGELFF. The CDR3 coding sequence is TGTGCCAGCTCACCGATAACTAGCGGGAGTTCCCCCGGGGAGCTGTTTTTT. The full variable domain, completed using reference TRBV18 and TRBJ2-2, is NAGVMQNPRHLVRRRGQEARLRCSPMKGHSHVYWYRQLPEEGLKFMVYLQKENIIDESGMPKERFSAEFPKEGPSILRIQQVVRGDSAAYFCASSPITSGSSPGELFFGEGSRLTVL.

V gene TRBV5-6 combines with J gene TRBJ1-2; tentatively, D is TRBD1 (5 bases). The CDR3 runs to 12 residues. From germline, CDR1 is SGHDT and CDR2 YYEEEE. The germline V and J ends were trimmed by 6 bases and 8 bases, with 14 bases remaining between them. DNA of the CDR3: TGTGCCAGCATGTCCCCGGGGGGGGGCTACACCTTC. Its protein product is CASMSPGGGYTF. The whole variable domain, remainder taken from reference TRBV5-6 and TRBJ1-2, is DAGVTQSPTHLIKTRGQQVTLRCSPKSGHDTVSWYQQALGQGPQFIFQYYEEEERQRGNFPDRFSGHQFPNYSSELNVNALLLGDSALYLCASMSPGGGYTFGSGTRLTVV.

The V gene is TRBV16, the J gene TRBJ1-1; D is possibly TRBD1 (6 bases). With 4 bases removed from V and 1 base from J, the gap between germline ends came to 10 bases. The CDR3 loop spans 14 amino acids. Looked up from germline, CDR1 is KGHSY and CDR2 is FQNENV. DNA for the CDR3: TGTGCCAGCAGCCTACAGGGATGGAACACTGAAGCTTTCTTT. Translation gives CASSLQGWNTEAFF. The full variable domain, with the rest looked up from reference TRBV16 and TRBJ1-1, is GEEVAQTPKHLVRGEGQKAKLYCAPIKGHSYVFWYQQVLKNEFKFLISFQNENVFDETGMPKERFSAKCLPNSPCSLEIQATKLEDSAVYFCASSLQGWNTEAFFGQGTRLTVV.

The chain employs TRBV7-8 and TRBJ2-7; 12 bases match TRBD2. This CDR3 has 15 amino acids. The germline V gene encodes CDR1 SGHVS and CDR2 FQNEAQ. Unmatched junction bases numbered 3, after V lost 4 bases and J lost 2 bases. CDR3 residues: CASSSTSGGAYEQYF. For the CDR3, the DNA is TGTGCCAGCAGCTCGACTAGCGGGGGAGCCTACGAGCAGTACTTC. The full variable domain, rest sourced from reference TRBV7-8 and TRBJ2-7, is GAGVSQSPRYKVAKRGQDVALRCDPISGHVSLFWYQQALGQGPEFLTYFQNEAQLDKSGLPSDRFFAERPEGSVSTLKIQRTQQEDSAVYLCASSSTSGGAYEQYFGPGTRLTVT.

The chain has TRBV5-5 and TRBJ1-1; D not certain. Germline CDR1 and CDR2: SGHKS and YYEKEE (reference sequence). Trimming took off 1 base at V and 2 bases at J, with 9 bases between the two ends. The CDR3 spans 14 residues. The CDR3 region has the DNA TGTGCCAGCAGCTTGCCACTATCCAACACTGAAGCTTTCTTT. It translates to CASSLPLSNTEAFF. Full variable domain (remainder filled in from reference TRBV5-5 and TRBJ1-1): DAGVTQSPTHLIKTRGQQVTLRCSPISGHKSVSWYQQVLGQGPQFIFQYYEKEERGRGNFPDRFSARQFPNYSSELNVNALLLGDSALYLCASSLPLSNTEAFFGQGTRLTVV.

This clone was picked up a small number of times. The J gene is TRBJ1-1, the V gene TRBV2, with no clear D. With 6 bases removed from V and 0 bases from J, the gap between germline ends came to 8 bases. The germline CDR1 and CDR2 sequences are SNHLY and FYNNEI. This CDR3 has 13 residues. The CDR3 DNA sequence: TGTGCCAGCAGCTGGGAGGTGAACACTGAAGCTTTCTTT. It encodes CASSWEVNTEAFF.

The V call is TRBV2, the J call TRBJ1-1, with D uncertain. The ends were cut back, 8 bases at V and 3 bases at J, with 7 bases in the middle. Germline lookup yields CDR1 SNHLY and CDR2 FYNNEI. This CDR3 comprises 11 residues. The CDR3 DNA is TGTGCCAGCCTGCGGGACACTGAAGCTTTCTTT. Translated, it gives CASLRDTEAFF.

The chain combines TRBV18 with TRBJ1-2; D is undetermined. The V end lost 3 bases, the J end lost 5 bases, and 16 bases lay between the germline ends. The germline V gene encodes CDR1 KGHSH and CDR2 LQKENI. This CDR3 is built from 15 residues. CDR3 nucleotides: TGTGCCAGCTCACCCGAGTCAAACAGAAGATATGGCTACACCTTC. Translating it yields CASSPESNRRYGYTF.

V is TRBV11-1 and J is TRBJ2-5; D unclear. CDR3 length: 13 amino acids. V was pared by 3 bases and J by 2 bases, with 7 bases between. Germline loops: CDR1 SGHAT, CDR2 FQDESV (reference sequence). The chain's CDR3 is CASSLGSQETQYF. CDR3 coding DNA: TGTGCCAGCAGCTTGGGCAGTCAAGAGACCCAGTACTTC.

Written as DNA, the CDR3 is TGTGCCAGCAGTTACCCCCTTCCGGGGGGGGAGCAGTTCTTC. This translates into CASSYPLPGGEQFF. The genes are TRBV6-5 and TRBJ2-1, with 8 positions matching TRBD2. Germline loops: CDR1 MNHEY, CDR2 SVGAGI. The CDR3 is made up of 14 amino acids. The trim removed 2 bases at V and 10 bases at J, leaving 7 bases unmatched.

CDR3 coding DNA: TGCGCCAGCAGCCATATGAACAGGGTTGAGACCCAGTACTTC. Encoded protein: CASSHMNRVETQYF. The chain combines TRBV4-1 with TRBJ2-5, with D possibly TRBD1 on 6 matching bases. Trimming took 3 bases from V and 5 from J, leaving 13 bases between them. From germline, CDR1 is MGHRA and CDR2 YSYEKL. The CDR3 is made up of 14 amino acids.

This CDR3 is CASSRDMVTDTQYF. Here the CDR3 DNA reads TGCGCCAGCAGCCGGGATATGGTCACAGATACGCAGTATTTT. This chain uses TRBV5-1 with TRBJ2-3; weak D call: TRBD2 (5 bases). Germline CDR1 SGHRS, CDR2 YFSETQ. There are 14 residues in the CDR3. Trimming removed 4 bases at V and 2 bases at J, with 11 bases between. Looking up the rest from reference TRBV5-1 and TRBJ2-3 gives the full variable domain: KAGVTQTPRYLIKTRGQQVTLSCSPISGHRSVSWYQQTPGQGLQFLFEYFSETQRNKGNFPGRFSGRQFSNSRSEMNVSTLELGDSALYLCASSRDMVTDTQYFGPGTRLTVL.

This clone was detected once. CDR3 region: CASSAPGLAGGLETQYF. CDR3 nucleotides: TGTGCCAGCAGTGCCCCGGGACTAGCGGGAGGCTTAGAGACCCAGTACTTC. This chain uses TRBV2 with TRBJ2-5, with 15 nucleotides matching TRBD2. This CDR3 contains 17 residues. V dropped 4 bases and J dropped 4; count of bases not matched to a gene: 7. Germline V gene lookup returns CDR1 SNHLY and CDR2 FYNNEI.

V and J are TRBV7-2 and TRBJ2-3, with D unclear. The CDR3 is 13 amino acids. The ends were cut back, 5 bases at V and 2 bases at J, with 8 bases in the middle. Germline CDR1 SGHTA, CDR2 FQGNSA. The CDR3 nucleotides are TGTGCCAGCAGCCGACAACACACAGATACGCAGTATTTT. It yields the protein CASSRQHTDTQYF. Full variable domain (outside the CDR3, taken from reference TRBV7-2 and TRBJ2-3): GAGVSQSPSNKVTEKGKDVELRCDPISGHTALYWYRQSLGQGLEFLIYFQGNSAPDKSGLPSDRFSAERTGGSVSTLTIQRTQQEDSAVYLCASSRQHTDTQYFGPGTRLTVL.

The table lists this clone with a few counts. The V and J genes are TRBV27 and TRBJ2-5; weak D call: TRBD1 (6 bases). Germline V gene lookup returns CDR1 MNHEY and CDR2 SMNVEV (reference sequence). CDR3 size: 15 residues. V was shortened by 3 bases and J by 4 bases, with 15 bases between the two germline ends. The CDR3 loop is CASSFVTGSGETQYF. CDR3 DNA: TGTGCCAGCAGTTTTGTGACAGGCTCGGGAGAGACCCAGTACTTC.

The rearrangement uses TRBV19 and TRBJ1-2; D gene uncertain. This CDR3 is 13 amino acids long. The V gene's germline CDR1 is LNHDA and CDR2 SQIVND (reference sequence). Trimming cost V 6 bases and J 2 bases, with 10 bases left between them. CDR3 DNA: TGTGCCAGTAGCACGGGGTTCAACTATGGCTACACCTTC. Translating it yields CASSTGFNYGYTF.

The chain uses TRBV10-2 and TRBJ2-7, with TRBD1 matching 8 bases. J lost 2 bases, V lost 4 bases, and 7 bases had no gene match. CDR1 and CDR2 from the germline V gene are WSHSY and SAAADI. CDR3 length: 15 residues. The CDR3 DNA reads as TGCGCCAGCAGTGCGAGGACAGGGACCACCTACGAGCAGTACTTC. The encoded protein is CASSARTGTTYEQYF.

This chain joins TRBV18 and TRBJ1-1, with 9 bases aligning to TRBD1. The V gene end was trimmed by 1 base and the J gene end by 4 bases; junction bases not matched to a gene: 4. The CDR3 runs to 15 residues. CDR1 is KGHSH and CDR2 is LQKENI in the germline V gene. Written as DNA, the CDR3 is TGTGCCAGCTCACCACTGGGACAGGGAACCACTGAAGCTTTCTTT. Translating gives CASSPLGQGTTEAFF.